This T cell receptor (beta chain) originates from a study of a mutant IDH1 vaccine in newly diagnosed glioma (dated by TCRdb to the early 2020s). Regarding the research as a whole: Eight vaccinations were administered to patients in weeks 1, 3, 5, 7, 11, 15, 19 and 23, corresponding to visits V03 through V10. In the chemotherapy-containing groups, vaccination started alongside temozolomide cycles, whereas in patients who had radiotherapy alone it started 4-6 weeks after radiotherapy. Longitudinal TCRB deep sequencing was performed for 25 to 30 treated patients wherever samples were available for exploratory analyses. Peripheral blood was collected at six visits: V03 (baseline), V05, V07, V10, V12 and V13. Of the roughly 30 treated patients, approximately 62% were male and 37.5% were female, and the mean age was 40.4 years. Prior to enrollment, patients had been given standard therapy consisting of radiotherapy alone, temozolomide alone, or radiochemotherapy with temozolomide, with the combination given to most patients. Paper-wide results and their limitations: No apparent relationship was observed between pseudoprogression and alterations in the top peripheral T cell clonotypes detected by TCRB sequencing. Availability determined which PBMC samples were chosen for TCRB deep sequencing. The authors stated that sample limitations prevented analyses of patient blood samples from being reproduced. Across multiple MHC alleles, vaccine-induced immune responses were seen in nearly 95% of patients.

The time point label for this specimen denotes: week 23, last vaccination. Every vaccine dose consisted of 300 ug of a 20-mer mutant IDH1 peptide in Montanide, administered subcutaneously together with topical imiquimod. The donors had newly diagnosed IDH1-mutant astrocytomas of WHO grade 3 or 4 that showed loss of nuclear ATRX. The samples were drawn from NOA16, a multicentre, single-arm, open-label phase I trial in Germany that tested a mutant IDH1 peptide vaccine in humans for the first time. Genomic DNA for TCRB sequencing was isolated from EDTA blood with the DNeasy Blood and Tissue Kit. Library creation used the immunoSEQ multiplex PCR assay. Rearranged TCR beta chain sequences were amplified using the hsTCRB Kit according to the manufacturer's protocol. An Illumina MiSeq was used to sequence the TCRB libraries. Per the authors' processing: Demultiplexing, trimming and gene mapping were performed with the kit vendor's proprietary platform. TCRdb retrieved this table from immuneACCESS and kept in-frame rearrangements only. Not all clones are present; in checked studies, unresolved V genes account for under half, and no reason is known for the remainder. The V and J calls and clone size are taken from that table; D and trimming were inferred from the DNA. The sample profile shows tens of thousands of clones; around 74% of them were found once. In total, the top ten clones hold 5.3% of the sample.

Trimming costs V 4 bases and J 2 bases, and their ends lie 15 bases apart. The CDR3 runs 16 residues from the cysteine to the phenylalanine. Solely the CDR3 DNA is kept, with 48 bases framed from the first base. Taken from the germline V gene, the CDR1 and CDR2 loops are SGHDN and FVKESK. As concerns this clone: No antigen is known for it. The sample holds no much larger clone one base away, and base qualities are not on file.

Sequences were derived from PBMCs, sampled from a glioma patient whose treatment included an IDH1 peptide vaccine. The receptor's source is a man aged 50-60 years with glioma. The sequence links TRBV14 to TRBJ1-3; TRBD1 is perhaps the D gene, given 6 matching bases. The DNA reads TGTGCCAGCAGCCTCCAAGATTACAGGGCTGGAAACACCATATATTTT. Translated, this gives CASSLQDYRAGNTIYF.